The 27 T cell receptor beta chains given below trace back to one sample, sequenced in a study of liver allograft versus peripheral blood T cells. About the study: Within transplanted livers, the T cell receptor repertoires were examined and compared against the repertoires present in the peripheral blood of liver transplant recipients.

Each CDR3 protein is one row after TCRdb ran MiXCR on the reads. Of approximately 16,000 distinct CDR3 sequences listed, around 23% are singletons. The receptors come from a human patient who had a liver transplant. A share of the T cells may be of graft donor origin.

This sequence joins TRBV20-1 and TRBJ2-5; a possible D gene is TRBD1 (6 bases). The germline V gene encodes CDR1 DFQATT and CDR2 SNEGSKA (reference sequence). With 4 bases removed from V and 5 bases from J, the gap between germline ends came to 20 bases. The CDR3 has 15 amino acids. The CDR3 nucleotides are TGCAGTGCTAACCGCGGACAGAGACGAGCGGAGACCCAGTACTTC. Its protein is CSANRGQRRAETQYF.

On this clonotype itself: A clone one base away is much larger, so this may be a read error. This rearrangement joins TRBV10-3 to TRBJ2-1, with 8 nucleotides matching TRBD1. The CDR3 is 13 amino acids. Per the germline V gene, CDR1 is ENHRY and CDR2 is SYGVKD. CDR3 bases: TGTGCCATCACGGCGGACAGGGCAAATGAGAAGTTCTTC. Translation gives CAITADRANEKFF.

A word on this clonotype: The conserved phenylalanine or tryptophan is not found at the CDR3 terminus, so this likely reflects a read error. The chain combines TRBV30 with TRBJ2-3, with TRBD2 identical over 8 bases. CDR3 length: 16 amino acids. Germline-derived CDR1 and CDR2 are GTSNPN and SVGIG (reference sequence). The V segment lost 7 bases and the J segment 0 bases; nucleotides outside the gene matches: 12. CDR3 sequence (DNA): TGTGCCTTCACGCCAAAGACTAGCGCTAGCACAGATACGCAGTATTTA. This sequence encodes CAFTPKTSASTDTQYL.

In its sample, this clonotype was seen many times. This chain connects TRBV6-1 to TRBJ2-5; D is perhaps TRBD1 (7 bases). This CDR3 is built from 14 residues. Trimming took 6 bases from V and 1 from J, leaving 12 bases between them. From germline, CDR1 is MNHNS and CDR2 SASEGT. Here the CDR3 DNA reads TGTGCCAGCAGGGTTCAGGGGGGCCAAGAGACCCAGTACTTC. Translated, it gives CASRVQGGQETQYF.

This clonotype was seen many times. J is TRBJ1-1 and V is TRBV19, with 9 bases identical to TRBD1. V shed 5 bases and J 4 bases; nucleotides not matched to a gene: 8. Germline CDR1 is LNHDA and CDR2 is SQIVND (reference sequence). The CDR3 contains 15 residues. CDR3 sequence: CASSSPRTGVTEAFF. The CDR3 DNA is TGTGCCAGTAGTTCCCCTCGGACAGGGGTCACTGAAGCTTTCTTT.

In regard to this clonotype: At one end the junction does not follow the germline gene, possibly because of a read error. The chain uses TRBV29-1 and TRBJ2-7; D call uncertain. Germline V gene lookup returns CDR1 SQVTM and CDR2 ANQGSEA. The CDR3 spans 13 residues. The CDR3 reads CSVKETASYEQYF. The CDR3 DNA sequence: TGCAGCGTTAAAGAGACGGCCTCCTACGAGCAGTACTTC.

Many counts were recorded for this clonotype. This chain links TRBV27 with TRBJ1-1; 9 bases are a match to TRBD1. Trimming at V came to 2 bases and at J to 4 bases, leaving 5 bases not matched to a gene. Germline V gene sequence: CDR1 MNHEY, CDR2 SMNVEV (reference sequence). The CDR3 contains 15 residues. CDR3 in amino acids: CASSLMTGGSTEAFF. In nucleotides, the CDR3 is TGTGCCAGCAGTTTAATGACAGGGGGAAGCACTGAAGCTTTCTTT.

The genes are TRBV6-2 or TRBV6-3 and TRBJ2-5; 8 nucleotides align to TRBD2. CDR3 size: 15 residues. Germline lookup yields CDR1 MNHEY and CDR2 SVGEGT. V was clipped by 2 bases and J by 3 bases; unmatched bases: 5. CDR3 nucleotide sequence: TGTGCCAGCAGTTACACATATAGCGGGGAAGAGACCCAGTACTTC. Protein product: CASSYTYSGEETQYF.

This chain links TRBV7-2 with TRBJ2-5; 8 nucleotides agree with TRBD1. V shed 5 bases and J 3 bases; nucleotides not matched to a gene: 5. The length of the CDR3 is 14 residues. Germline V gives CDR1 SGHTA, CDR2 FQGNSA. This CDR3 reads CASSPDRVKETQYF. In DNA form, the CDR3 reads TGTGCCAGCAGCCCGGACAGGGTGAAAGAGACCCAGTACTTC.

This clonotype is classed as medium-sized. This chain connects TRBV7-9 to TRBJ2-1; D call uncertain. Germline CDR1 SEHNR, CDR2 FQNEAQ (reference sequence). With 6 bases removed from V and 9 bases from J, the gap between germline ends came to 12 bases. The CDR3 sequence is 12 residues long. In DNA, the CDR3 is TGTGCCAGCAGTCCAACTTATGGTGAGCAGTTCTTC. Translation gives CASSPTYGEQFF.

This clonotype was picked up a small number of times. This chain connects TRBV6-2 or TRBV6-3 to TRBJ1-5; 7 bases fit TRBD1. J lost 9 bases, V lost 6 bases, and 8 bases had no gene match. The CDR3 sequence is 13 residues long. Germline V gene sequence: CDR1 MNHEY, CDR2 SVGEGT. CDR3 sequence: CASSLDREWPQHF. CDR3 DNA sequence: TGTGCCAGCAGCTTAGACAGGGAGTGGCCCCAGCATTTT.

This clonotype occurred many times. The chain combines TRBV5-6 with TRBJ1-2; D ambiguous. Per the germline V gene, CDR1 is SGHDT and CDR2 is YYEEEE. The CDR3 totals 13 residues. V lost 3 bases, J lost 3 bases, and 9 bases lay in between. CDR3 nucleotide sequence: TGTGCCAGCAGCTCCCAGGCTCACTATGGCTACACCTTC. Residues: CASSSQAHYGYTF.

The table lists this clonotype with many counts. This chain links TRBV6-1 with TRBJ1-1; D not resolved. The CDR3 runs 13 residues. Germline values: CDR1 MNHNS, CDR2 SASEGT. Trimming took 7 bases from V and 0 from J, leaving 9 bases between them. This CDR3 is CASNYILNTEAFF. As DNA, the CDR3 is TGTGCCAGCAATTATATTCTGAACACTGAAGCTTTCTTT.

This clonotype has more than one count but fewer than ten. The chain has TRBV28 and TRBJ1-3; D not certain. Germline V gives CDR1 MDHEN, CDR2 SYDVKM. Trimming pared 5 bases from V and 4 bases from J, leaving 21 bases between. The CDR3 is made up of 17 amino acids. Here the CDR3 DNA reads TGTGCCAGCAGTCAGACCACGTCGGGGTTGGGGGGAAACACCATATATTTT. Its protein is CASSQTTSGLGGNTIYF. The complete variable domain, with remaining parts taken from reference TRBV28 and TRBJ1-3, reads DVKVTQSSRYLVKRTGEKVFLECVQDMDHENMFWYRQDPGLGLRLIYFSYDVKMKEKGDIPEGYSVSREKKERFSLILESASTNQTSMYLCASSQTTSGLGGNTIYFGEGSWLTVV.

In its sample, this clonotype was seen a few times. This chain links TRBV30 with TRBJ1-6; TRBD1 might be the D (6 bases). Germline-derived CDR1 and CDR2 are GTSNPN and SVGIG (reference sequence). Trimming shortened V by 0 bases and J by 14 bases, and 11 bases separated the two germline ends. CDR3 length: 12 amino acids. As DNA, the CDR3 is TGTGCCTGGAGTGTCACCAGGGGTGCCCTCCACTTT. This translates into CAWSVTRGALHF.

The V and J genes are TRBV9 and TRBJ2-1, with TRBD1 identical over 11 bases. The germline CDR1 and CDR2 sequences are SGDLS and YYNGEE. V was clipped by 4 bases and J by 5 bases; unmatched bases: 5. CDR3 length: 15 amino acids. CDR3 in DNA: TGTGCCAGCAGCACCCGGGACAGGGGGGACAATGAGCAGTTCTTC. This codes for CASSTRDRGDNEQFF.

V usage is TRBV6-5 and J usage is TRBJ2-5; D possibly matches TRBD1 or TRBD2 (6 bases each). This CDR3 region has 15 residues. CDR1 MNHEY and CDR2 SVGAGI come from the germline V gene. V was pared by 6 bases and J by 2 bases, with 16 bases between. The CDR3 region has the DNA TGTGCCAGCAGCCCCACCGGAGGGGGACAAGAGACCCAGTACTTC. The encoded protein is CASSPTGGGQETQYF.

The rearrangement uses TRBV7-2 and TRBJ1-2; 7 bases match TRBD1. With 4 bases clipped from V and 4 bases from J, the junction kept 6 bases outside the gene matches. CDR3 length: 14 residues. Germline V gene sequence: CDR1 SGHTA, CDR2 FQGNSA. The CDR3 reads CASSSMTGLYGYTF. The CDR3 nucleotides are TGTGCCAGCAGCTCCATGACAGGGCTCTATGGCTACACCTTC.

This clonotype has at least ten counts. The CDR3 region is CASSSGQDLYEQYF. The CDR3 nucleotides are TGTGCCAGCAGCTCGGGACAGGATTTGTACGAGCAGTACTTC. The rearrangement joins TRBV28 to TRBJ2-7; 8 nucleotides match TRBD1. The V gene's germline CDR1 is MDHEN and CDR2 SYDVKM. This CDR3 has 14 residues. V lost 6 bases and J lost 4; bases outside the gene matches: 8.

V and J are TRBV28 and TRBJ1-1; TRBD1 matches 8 bases. The germline V gene has CDR1 MDHEN and CDR2 SYDVKM. The CDR3 consists of 12 residues. The ends lost 3 bases at V and 11 bases at J; junction bases unmatched: 5. The CDR3 sequence is CASSFRGRWAFF. Here the CDR3 DNA reads TGTGCCAGCAGTTTCAGGGGGCGCTGGGCTTTCTTT.

The chain recombines TRBV15 with TRBJ2-7; the match to TRBD1 covers 8 bases. Germline CDR1 reads LNHNV; CDR2 reads YYDKDF (reference sequence). CDR3 length: 15 residues. V was clipped by 0 bases and J by 2 bases; unmatched bases: 3. The CDR3: CATSRDDRGPYEQYF. In nucleotides, the CDR3 is TGTGCCACCAGCAGAGATGACAGGGGACCCTACGAGCAGTACTTC.

This chain connects TRBV7-9 to TRBJ2-1; D is possibly TRBD2 (5 bases). This CDR3 region has 13 residues. Germline CDR1 reads SEHNR; CDR2 reads FQNEAQ (reference sequence). V was pared by 1 base and J by 7 bases, with 8 bases between. DNA for the CDR3: TGTGCCAGCAGCTTAGGTTCGGGGAATGAGCAGTTCTTC. It is translated as CASSLGSGNEQFF.

The chain carries TRBV10-1 and TRBJ1-3; D not resolved. Trimming took 5 bases from V and 0 from J, leaving 11 bases between them. Looked up from germline, CDR1 is WNHNN and CDR2 is SYGVQD (reference sequence). The CDR3 covers 15 residues. The CDR3 spells CASSPQTFSGNTIYF. The CDR3 DNA reads TGCGCCAGCAGTCCCCAGACCTTCTCTGGAAACACCATATATTTT.

The genes are TRBV28 and TRBJ1-6; 8 positions match TRBD1. Germline V gives CDR1 MDHEN, CDR2 SYDVKM. Trimming cost V 6 bases and J 6 bases; bases outside gene matches: 13. CDR3 size: 17 residues. The CDR3 loop reads CASRPLGQGGSNSPLHF. The CDR3 nucleotides are TGTGCCAGCAGACCCCTCGGACAGGGCGGGAGTAATTCACCCCTCCACTTT.

This clonotype was found many times. The chain combines TRBV6-5 with TRBJ2-1; 9 bases match TRBD1. The J segment lost 5 bases and the V segment lost 5 bases, leaving 7 bases of the junction unmatched. Germline CDR1 reads MNHEY; CDR2 reads SVGAGI. This CDR3 has 15 residues. CDR3 sequence reads: CASSHRGPLHNEQFF. The CDR3 nucleotides read TGTGCCAGCAGTCACAGGGGGCCCCTCCACAATGAGCAGTTCTTC.

This clonotype was recorded at least ten times. As DNA, the CDR3 is TGTGCCAGTAGCCCGCGGAGGGCAAACACAGATACGCAGTATTTT. As protein: CASSPRRANTDTQYF. The V and J genes are TRBV19 and TRBJ2-3; D might be TRBD2 (6 bases). Germline assignment: CDR1 LNHDA and CDR2 SQIVND (reference sequence). The CDR3 is 15 residues long. Trimming took off 6 bases at V and 2 bases at J, with 15 bases between the two ends.

In this sample, this clonotype turned up a few times. The V call is TRBV27, the J call TRBJ1-4; a possible D gene is TRBD1 (5 bases). Germline CDR1 MNHEY, CDR2 SMNVEV (reference sequence). CDR3 length: 16 amino acids. The ends were cut back, 2 bases at V and 1 base at J, with 11 bases in the middle. The CDR3 here is CASSLAGGGTNEKLFF. The CDR3 nucleotides are TGTGCCAGCAGTTTAGCCGGGGGAGGAACTAATGAAAAACTGTTTTTT.